Listed below are T cell receptor beta chains from one sample, sequenced in a study of T cells in narcolepsy. Sequencing used immunoSEQ multiplex PCR; TCRdb keeps in-frame clones, though not all of them. The profile shows roughly 20,000 clones, 81% of them singletons. The sample comprised memory (CD45RA-) CD4+ T cells from blood. Receptors originate from a human donor in good health. CDR3s include the opening cysteine and the closing phenylalanine or tryptophan. D genes are given only for firm matches. Expanded clones are given a class, and other clones once, few, many or no size at all.

>-|13|TRBJ1-3|TRBV6-1|few
CASCRGGGNTIYF
TGTGCCAGCTGCCGCGGGGGAGGAAACACCATATATTTT
>TRBD2|16|TRBJ2-1|TRBV13|-
CASSLLLANTYNEQFF
TGTGCCAGCAGCTTGCTACTAGCGAATACCTACAATGAGCAGTTCTTC
>TRBD1|16|TRBJ2-5|TRBV14|few
CASSHRGGQGGETQYF
TGTGCCAGCAGCCATCGCGGTGGACAGGGAGGAGAGACCCAGTACTTC
>TRBD1|15|TRBJ1-1|TRBV5-1|-
CASSPRTLTGPEAFF
TGCGCCAGCAGCCCTCGGACTCTGACAGGGCCTGAAGCTTTCTTT
>-|15|TRBJ2-5|TRBV4-1|-
CASSQVQRVEETQYF
TGCGCCAGCAGCCAGGTTCAGCGGGTGGAAGAGACCCAGTACTTC
>TRBD1|15|TRBJ2-1|TRBV10-3|once
CAISGGTGGHNEQFF
TGTGCCATCAGTGGTGGGACAGGGGGCCACAATGAGCAGTTCTTC
>-|13|TRBJ2-1|TRBV9|-
CASSDPSSTQQFF
TGTGCCAGCAGCGACCCCAGCAGCACGCAGCAGTTCTTC
>-|14|TRBJ1-2|TRBV19|-
CASSKERVSYGYTF
TGTGCCAGTAGTAAGGAACGGGTCTCCTATGGCTACACCTTC
>-|14|TRBJ2-7|TRBV6-6|-
CASSRGRDAYEQYF
TGTGCCAGCAGCCGGGGACGGGACGCCTACGAGCAGTACTTC
>-|12|TRBJ1-1|TRBV2|-
CASSVGGTEAFF
TGTGCCAGCAGTGTGGGGGGCACTGAAGCTTTCTTT
>-|13|TRBJ2-1|TRBV4-3|-
CASSQDSSVEQFF
TGCGCCAGCAGCCAGGACTCATCCGTTGAGCAGTTCTTC
>-|15|TRBJ1-4|TRBV5-5|few
CASSLAGAVNEKLFF
TGTGCCAGCAGCTTGGCCGGGGCCGTTAATGAAAAACTGTTTTTT
>-|12|TRBJ2-3|TRBV7-9|few
CASSLTSDTQYF
TGTGCCAGCAGCTTGACCTCAGATACGCAGTATTTT
>-|11|TRBJ1-1|TRBV10-3|few
CAISENTEAFF
TGTGCCATCAGTGAAAACACTGAAGCTTTCTTT